This is a list of T cell receptor beta chains from one sample in a study of blood T cell repertoires in COVID-19. TCRdb's table, derived via immunoSEQ multiplex PCR, lists solely in-frame clones and lacks some. The sample lists 200,000 to 300,000 clones; around 84% were seen once. The sample comprised peripheral blood. Receptor source: a man in his forties or fifties who had recovered from COVID-19. Each CDR3 is given with its conserved first and last residue. Fields, in order: D gene, V gene, J gene, CDR3 length, clone size, CDR3 DNA, CDR3 protein. D genes are given only for firm matches. Clone size is not always given. Where it is, it says once, few, many or a class for expanded clones.

D gene: TRBD1; V gene: TRBV2; J gene: TRBJ2-7; CDR3 length: 15; clone size: many; CDR3 DNA: TGTGCCAGCAGTGTCCCGGGACAGGGGACCTACGAGCAGTACTTC; CDR3 protein: CASSVPGQGTYEQYF
D gene: TRBD1; V gene: TRBV4-1; J gene: TRBJ1-2; CDR3 length: 13; clone size: NA; CDR3 DNA: TGCGCCAGCAGCCACAACGGACAGGGGATATGGCGCTTC; CDR3 protein: CASSHNGQGIWRF
D gene: TRBD2; V gene: TRBV2; J gene: TRBJ2-7; CDR3 length: 15; clone size: NA; CDR3 DNA: TGTGCCAGCTGGGGGCCGGGGGGGGCCTCCTACGAGCAGTACTTC; CDR3 protein: CASWGPGGASYEQYF
D gene: NA; V gene: TRBV30; J gene: TRBJ1-3; CDR3 length: 16; clone size: NA; CDR3 DNA: TGTGCCTGGAGTGGTGCGGCAGGACTCCTCGGAAACACCATATATTTT; CDR3 protein: CAWSGAAGLLGNTIYF
D gene: TRBD1; V gene: TRBV4-1; J gene: TRBJ1-4; CDR3 length: 15; clone size: NA; CDR3 DNA: TGCGCCAGCAGCCAAGGATGGACAGGGTTGGAAAAACTGTTTTTT; CDR3 protein: CASSQGWTGLEKLFF
D gene: NA; V gene: TRBV3-1/TRBV3-2; J gene: TRBJ2-6; CDR3 length: 18; clone size: NA; CDR3 DNA: TGTGCCAGCAGCCAAGCAACTAGGGTGCTCTCTGGGGCCAACGTCCTGACTTTC; CDR3 protein: CASSQATRVLSGANVLTF
D gene: NA; V gene: TRBV4-3; J gene: TRBJ1-5; CDR3 length: 13; clone size: NA; CDR3 DNA: TGCGCCAGCAGCCGCCTACGGGATCAGCCCCAGCATTTT; CDR3 protein: CASSRLRDQPQHF
D gene: NA; V gene: TRBV6-1; J gene: TRBJ1-2; CDR3 length: 14; clone size: NA; CDR3 DNA: TGTGCCAGCAGTGAAAGCCAGGGTAACTATGGCTACACCTTC; CDR3 protein: CASSESQGNYGYTF
D gene: NA; V gene: TRBV21-1; J gene: TRBJ2-7; CDR3 length: 13; clone size: NA; CDR3 DNA: TGTGCCACCGTAACGGGCGGGGCCTACGAGCAGTACTTC; CDR3 protein: CATVTGGAYEQYF
D gene: TRBD1; V gene: TRBV5-1; J gene: TRBJ2-1; CDR3 length: 16; clone size: NA; CDR3 DNA: TGCGCCAGCAGCACCCCTCTGGGACAGGGGTACAATGAGCAGTTCTTC; CDR3 protein: CASSTPLGQGYNEQFF
D gene: TRBD1; V gene: TRBV12-3/TRBV12-4; J gene: TRBJ1-2; CDR3 length: 13; clone size: NA; CDR3 DNA: TGTGCCAGCAGTACAGGGGACAAAGAAGGCTACACCTTC; CDR3 protein: CASSTGDKEGYTF
D gene: TRBD1; V gene: TRBV18; J gene: TRBJ1-6; CDR3 length: 17; clone size: NA; CDR3 DNA: TGTGCCAGCTCACGCGGGACAGTCGGGGACTATAATTCACCCCTCCACTTT; CDR3 protein: CASSRGTVGDYNSPLHF
D gene: NA; V gene: TRBV5-6; J gene: TRBJ1-2; CDR3 length: 14; clone size: NA; CDR3 DNA: TGTGCCAGCAGCTTGGGAATGCATAGCTATGGCTACACCTTC; CDR3 protein: CASSLGMHSYGYTF
D gene: NA; V gene: TRBV5-5; J gene: TRBJ2-3; CDR3 length: 12; clone size: NA; CDR3 DNA: TGTGCCAGCAGCTTGGAGGAGGATACGCAGTATTTT; CDR3 protein: CASSLEEDTQYF
D gene: NA; V gene: TRBV12-3/TRBV12-4; J gene: TRBJ2-2; CDR3 length: 12; clone size: NA; CDR3 DNA: TGTGCCAGCAGTTTGGGCGATGGGGAGCTGTTTTTT; CDR3 protein: CASSLGDGELFF
D gene: TRBD1; V gene: TRBV5-1; J gene: TRBJ1-2; CDR3 length: 15; clone size: NA; CDR3 DNA: TGCGCCAGCAGCTTGGCCATAGGGGGCTTATCAGGCTACACCTTC; CDR3 protein: CASSLAIGGLSGYTF
D gene: NA; V gene: TRBV25-1; J gene: TRBJ2-1; CDR3 length: 13; clone size: once; CDR3 DNA: TGTGCCAGCAGTGAATACCCATACAATGAGCAGTTCTTC; CDR3 protein: CASSEYPYNEQFF
D gene: TRBD1; V gene: TRBV11-2; J gene: TRBJ1-1; CDR3 length: 15; clone size: NA; CDR3 DNA: TGTGCCAGCAGCTTAGTCCAGACAGGGGGGGCTGAAGCTTTCTTT; CDR3 protein: CASSLVQTGGAEAFF
D gene: NA; V gene: TRBV6-5; J gene: TRBJ2-7; CDR3 length: 12; clone size: NA; CDR3 DNA: TGTGCCAGCAGTACGACAGGCTACGAGCAGTACTTC; CDR3 protein: CASSTTGYEQYF
D gene: TRBD1; V gene: TRBV7-2; J gene: TRBJ2-3; CDR3 length: 15; clone size: NA; CDR3 DNA: TGTGCCAGCAACAACCGGGACAGACGCACAGATACGCAGTATTTT; CDR3 protein: CASNNRDRRTDTQYF
D gene: NA; V gene: TRBV18; J gene: TRBJ1-6; CDR3 length: 18; clone size: once; CDR3 DNA: TGTGCCAGCTCACCTGTCGGGCACAGGAGCTCCTATAATTCACCCCTCCACTTT; CDR3 protein: CASSPVGHRSSYNSPLHF
D gene: NA; V gene: TRBV30; J gene: TRBJ2-2; CDR3 length: 14; clone size: NA; CDR3 DNA: TGTGCCTGGAGTGCCGGGTCGGCTTACGGGGAGCTGTTTTTT; CDR3 protein: CAWSAGSAYGELFF
D gene: NA; V gene: TRBV7-8; J gene: TRBJ2-5; CDR3 length: 13; clone size: NA; CDR3 DNA: TGTGCCAGCAGCTTAGTTAGCGGAGAGACCCAGTACTTC; CDR3 protein: CASSLVSGETQYF
D gene: TRBD2; V gene: TRBV7-2; J gene: TRBJ2-1; CDR3 length: 16; clone size: NA; CDR3 DNA: TGTGCCAGCAGCCCGTTCCAGCGGGGGGCTGGGGATGAGCAGTTCTTC; CDR3 protein: CASSPFQRGAGDEQFF
D gene: TRBD2; V gene: TRBV2; J gene: TRBJ2-3; CDR3 length: 15; clone size: NA; CDR3 DNA: TGTGCCAGCACTCCCGTGGGGAGGGAGGCAGATACGCAGTATTTT; CDR3 protein: CASTPVGREADTQYF
D gene: NA; V gene: TRBV27; J gene: TRBJ1-2; CDR3 length: 12; clone size: NA; CDR3 DNA: TGTGCCAGCAGTACCGGGTCGGGTGGCTACACCTTC; CDR3 protein: CASSTGSGGYTF
D gene: NA; V gene: TRBV3-1/TRBV3-2; J gene: TRBJ1-2; CDR3 length: 14; clone size: NA; CDR3 DNA: TGTGCCAGCAGAGAAAGGGAAGCTCGGGGTGGCTACACCTTC; CDR3 protein: CASREREARGGYTF
D gene: TRBD1; V gene: TRBV11-3; J gene: TRBJ1-1; CDR3 length: 16; clone size: NA; CDR3 DNA: TGTGCCAGCAGCAAGCCTCGACAGGGGGCTGACACTGAAGCTTTCTTT; CDR3 protein: CASSKPRQGADTEAFF
D gene: TRBD2; V gene: TRBV11-3; J gene: TRBJ2-1; CDR3 length: 13; clone size: NA; CDR3 DNA: TGTGCCAGCAAACTAGCGGGAGCGGTTGAGCAGTTCTTC; CDR3 protein: CASKLAGAVEQFF
D gene: NA; V gene: TRBV4-1; J gene: TRBJ2-3; CDR3 length: 16; clone size: NA; CDR3 DNA: TGCGCCAGCAGCCAGGAGGTAGCGGCAAGCACAGATACGCAGTATTTT; CDR3 protein: CASSQEVAASTDTQYF
D gene: TRBD1; V gene: TRBV6-6; J gene: TRBJ1-1; CDR3 length: 14; clone size: NA; CDR3 DNA: TGTGCCAGCAGCCGACAGGGGATGAACACTGAAGCTTTCTTT; CDR3 protein: CASSRQGMNTEAFF
D gene: NA; V gene: TRBV5-6; J gene: TRBJ2-6; CDR3 length: 15; clone size: NA; CDR3 DNA: TGTGCCAGCAGCCCGGACACAGGGTTTGGCAACGTCCTGACTTTC; CDR3 protein: CASSPDTGFGNVLTF
D gene: NA; V gene: TRBV3-1/TRBV3-2; J gene: TRBJ2-7; CDR3 length: 14; clone size: NA; CDR3 DNA: TGTGCCAGCAGCCCGAGGTTTAACTCCTACGAGCAGTACTTC; CDR3 protein: CASSPRFNSYEQYF
D gene: TRBD1; V gene: TRBV13; J gene: TRBJ2-7; CDR3 length: 14; clone size: NA; CDR3 DNA: TGTGCCAGCAGCCGACAGGGACCGAGCTACGAGCAGTACTTC; CDR3 protein: CASSRQGPSYEQYF
D gene: TRBD2; V gene: TRBV19; J gene: TRBJ2-1; CDR3 length: 14; clone size: NA; CDR3 DNA: TGTGCCAGTAGTATTACGGGGGGCTACAATGAGCAGTTCTTC; CDR3 protein: CASSITGGYNEQFF
D gene: TRBD2; V gene: TRBV24-1; J gene: TRBJ2-1; CDR3 length: 13; clone size: NA; CDR3 DNA: TGTGCCACCAGCTCCTTACCCGGGGGGGAGCAGTTCTTC; CDR3 protein: CATSSLPGGEQFF
D gene: NA; V gene: TRBV5-6; J gene: TRBJ1-5; CDR3 length: 16; clone size: NA; CDR3 DNA: TGTGCCAGCAGCTTGGGGGAGGCCGGAGCGAGTCAGCCCCAGCATTTT; CDR3 protein: CASSLGEAGASQPQHF
D gene: TRBD1; V gene: TRBV5-5; J gene: TRBJ1-2; CDR3 length: 14; clone size: NA; CDR3 DNA: TGTGCCAGCAGCCCTAGACAGGGCAGCTATGGCTACACCTTC; CDR3 protein: CASSPRQGSYGYTF
D gene: NA; V gene: TRBV6-4; J gene: TRBJ2-2; CDR3 length: 14; clone size: NA; CDR3 DNA: TGTGCCAGCAGTGACAGCGAGAGCACCGGGGAGCTGTTTTTT; CDR3 protein: CASSDSESTGELFF
D gene: NA; V gene: TRBV2; J gene: TRBJ1-1; CDR3 length: 12; clone size: few; CDR3 DNA: TGTGCCAGCTCCGGGACGGCGGGGGAAGCTTTCTTT; CDR3 protein: CASSGTAGEAFF
D gene: TRBD1; V gene: TRBV19; J gene: TRBJ2-3; CDR3 length: 16; clone size: NA; CDR3 DNA: TGTGCCAGTAGTAGGGGGACAGGGGGCTTCACAGATACGCAGTATTTT; CDR3 protein: CASSRGTGGFTDTQYF
D gene: NA; V gene: TRBV27; J gene: TRBJ2-1; CDR3 length: 14; clone size: NA; CDR3 DNA: TGTGCCAGCAGGACAGGTTACTCCTACAATGAGCAGTTCTTC; CDR3 protein: CASRTGYSYNEQFF
D gene: NA; V gene: TRBV9; J gene: TRBJ2-5; CDR3 length: 15; clone size: NA; CDR3 DNA: TGTGCCAGCAGCGAGGGGTCGGGGGTCCAAGAGACCCAGTACTTC; CDR3 protein: CASSEGSGVQETQYF
D gene: TRBD2; V gene: TRBV10-1; J gene: TRBJ2-5; CDR3 length: 13; clone size: NA; CDR3 DNA: TGCGCCAGCAGTAGCGGGACTTTTGAGACCCAGTACTTC; CDR3 protein: CASSSGTFETQYF
D gene: NA; V gene: TRBV28; J gene: TRBJ2-5; CDR3 length: 14; clone size: NA; CDR3 DNA: TGTGCCAGCAGTCGAGCGGGACAGGCAGAGACCCAGTACTTC; CDR3 protein: CASSRAGQAETQYF
D gene: NA; V gene: TRBV19; J gene: TRBJ2-3; CDR3 length: 15; clone size: NA; CDR3 DNA: TGTGCCAGTAGTATAGATGGTCGACTAGGAGGTACGCAGTATTTT; CDR3 protein: CASSIDGRLGGTQYF
D gene: TRBD1; V gene: TRBV18; J gene: TRBJ2-7; CDR3 length: 14; clone size: once; CDR3 DNA: TGTGCCAGCTCACCAAATCAGGGGGACTACGAGCAGTACTTC; CDR3 protein: CASSPNQGDYEQYF
D gene: NA; V gene: TRBV24-1; J gene: TRBJ2-3; CDR3 length: 13; clone size: NA; CDR3 DNA: TGTGCCACCAGTGAGCCGGGACACGAGGCGCAGTATTTT; CDR3 protein: CATSEPGHEAQYF
D gene: TRBD1; V gene: TRBV6-5; J gene: TRBJ2-7; CDR3 length: 14; clone size: NA; CDR3 DNA: TGTGCCAGCAGGACAGGGGGCGCGAAGATCGAGCAGTACTTC; CDR3 protein: CASRTGGAKIEQYF
D gene: NA; V gene: TRBV5-4; J gene: TRBJ2-5; CDR3 length: 14; clone size: NA; CDR3 DNA: TGTGCCAGCAGCGAACAAAGCGGACAAGAGACCCAGTACTTC; CDR3 protein: CASSEQSGQETQYF
D gene: TRBD1; V gene: TRBV27; J gene: TRBJ1-2; CDR3 length: 15; clone size: NA; CDR3 DNA: TGTGCCAGCAGTCCAGGGACAGGGACTTTTCGGGGCTACACCTTC; CDR3 protein: CASSPGTGTFRGYTF
D gene: TRBD1; V gene: TRBV2; J gene: TRBJ1-1; CDR3 length: 14; clone size: NA; CDR3 DNA: TGTGCCAGCAGTGCTTGGGACAGGAGGACTGAAGCTTTCTTT; CDR3 protein: CASSAWDRRTEAFF
D gene: TRBD2; V gene: TRBV10-3; J gene: TRBJ2-7; CDR3 length: 14; clone size: once; CDR3 DNA: TGTGCCATCAGTGCTAGCGGGAGCTCCTACGAGCAGTACTTC; CDR3 protein: CAISASGSSYEQYF